A single sample is the source of the 5 T cell receptor beta chains below, sequenced in a study of CD8 T cells in Susac syndrome. RNA amounts of roughly 0.45 to 1 ug underwent reverse transcription with random hexamers. TCRdb redid the calling of the immunoSEQ multiplex PCR reads with MiXCR, one entry per CDR3 protein. The sample contains about 300,000 distinct CDR3 sequences, almost 85% of which appear only once. The sequencing input was CD8+ T cells from PBMCs. These receptor sequences come from a human donor with multiple sclerosis.

Worth noting for this clonotype: The junction and the germline gene differ at one end; a read error may be behind it. The V and J genes are TRBV24-1 and TRBJ2-7, with D perhaps TRBD1 (6 bases). The CDR3 runs 13 residues. Per germline, CDR1 KGHDR and CDR2 SFDVKD. The CDR3 is CATSDIAGAEQYF. The DNA for the CDR3 is TGTGCCACCAGTGACATTGCAGGGGCCGAGCAATACTTC.

This clonotype was counted a single time. The chain links TRBV24-1 to TRBJ1-5, with a tentative D call TRBD1 (6 bases). V lost 3 bases, J lost 0 bases, and 14 bases lay in between. This CDR3 has 17 residues. The germline gives CDR1 KGHDR, CDR2 SFDVKD. Written as DNA, the CDR3 is TGTGCCACCAGTGATCCCCGGGACACCTATAGCAATCAGCCCCAGCATTTT. It codes for CATSDPRDTYSNQPQHF.

The rearrangement uses TRBV7-9 and TRBJ2-7, with unresolved D. V was cut by 5 bases and J by 5 bases, with 7 bases left in between. This CDR3 has 11 residues. Germline loops: CDR1 SEHNR, CDR2 FQNEAQ (reference sequence). This CDR3 reads CASSREDEQYF. For the CDR3, the DNA is TGTGCCAGCAGCCGTGAAGACGAGCAGTACTTC.

The V and J genes are TRBV6-5 and TRBJ1-5; 10 nucleotides align to TRBD1. The ends lost 2 bases at V and 2 bases at J; junction bases unmatched: 6. Germline CDR1 and CDR2: MNHEY and SVGAGI. The CDR3 has 17 residues. The chain's CDR3 is CASSYGTGETGNQPQHF. The CDR3 DNA reads as TGTGCCAGCAGTTACGGGACAGGGGAAACAGGCAATCAGCCCCAGCATTTT.

CDR3 sequence: CATGTGISTDTQYF. Here the CDR3 DNA reads TGTGCCACCGGGACAGGGATTAGCACAGATACGCAGTATTTT. This chain connects TRBV10-3 to TRBJ2-3, with 9 nucleotides matching TRBD1. V trimming: 10 bases; J trimming: 0 bases; junction bases outside the gene matches: 5. This CDR3 comprises 14 residues. The germline CDR1 and CDR2 sequences are ENHRY and SYGVKD.